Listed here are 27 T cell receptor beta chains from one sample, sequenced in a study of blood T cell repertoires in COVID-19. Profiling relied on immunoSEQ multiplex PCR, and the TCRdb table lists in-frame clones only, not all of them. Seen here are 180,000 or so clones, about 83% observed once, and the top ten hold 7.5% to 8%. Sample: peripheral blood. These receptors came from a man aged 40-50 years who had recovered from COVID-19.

The CDR3 nucleotides are TGCGCCAGCAGCCAATCCCGGGTAAACACCATATATTTT. Translated: CASSQSRVNTIYF. The V call is TRBV4-3, the J call TRBJ1-3, with no clear D. Trimming took 2 bases from V and 6 from J, leaving 8 bases between them. Germline V gene lookup returns CDR1 LGHNA and CDR2 YSLEER. The length of the CDR3 is 13 residues.

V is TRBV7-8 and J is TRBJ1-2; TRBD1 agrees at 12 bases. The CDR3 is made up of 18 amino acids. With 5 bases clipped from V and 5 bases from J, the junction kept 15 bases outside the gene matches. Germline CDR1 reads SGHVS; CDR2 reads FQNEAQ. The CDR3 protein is CASSEGQGTGGGIYGYTF. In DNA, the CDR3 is TGTGCCAGCAGCGAGGGTCAAGGGACAGGGGGCGGAATTTATGGCTACACCTTC.

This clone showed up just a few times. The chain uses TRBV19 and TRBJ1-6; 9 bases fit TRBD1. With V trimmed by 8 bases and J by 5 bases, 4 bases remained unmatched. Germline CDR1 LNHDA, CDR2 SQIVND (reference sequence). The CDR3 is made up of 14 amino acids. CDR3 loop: CASAWTGDNSPLHF. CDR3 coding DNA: TGTGCCAGTGCCTGGACAGGGGATAATTCACCCCTCCACTTT.

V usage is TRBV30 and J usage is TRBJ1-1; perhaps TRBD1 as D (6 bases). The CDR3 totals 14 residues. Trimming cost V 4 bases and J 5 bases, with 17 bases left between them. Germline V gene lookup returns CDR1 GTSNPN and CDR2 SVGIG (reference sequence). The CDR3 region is CAWIIPGGRTEAFF. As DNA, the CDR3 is TGTGCCTGGATCATACCGGGGGGCAGAACTGAAGCTTTCTTT.

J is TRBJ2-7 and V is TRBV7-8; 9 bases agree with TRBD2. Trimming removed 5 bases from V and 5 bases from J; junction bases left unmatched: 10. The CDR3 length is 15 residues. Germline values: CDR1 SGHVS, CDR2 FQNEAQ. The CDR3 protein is CASSLGAGGLNEQYF. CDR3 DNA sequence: TGTGCCAGCAGCCTCGGGGCGGGGGGGCTGAACGAGCAGTACTTC.

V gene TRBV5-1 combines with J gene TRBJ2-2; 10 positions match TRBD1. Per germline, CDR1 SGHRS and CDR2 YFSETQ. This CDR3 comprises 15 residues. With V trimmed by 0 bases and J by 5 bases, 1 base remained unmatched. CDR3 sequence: CASSLGQGATGELFF. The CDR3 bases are TGCGCCAGCAGCTTGGGACAGGGGGCAACCGGGGAGCTGTTTTTT.

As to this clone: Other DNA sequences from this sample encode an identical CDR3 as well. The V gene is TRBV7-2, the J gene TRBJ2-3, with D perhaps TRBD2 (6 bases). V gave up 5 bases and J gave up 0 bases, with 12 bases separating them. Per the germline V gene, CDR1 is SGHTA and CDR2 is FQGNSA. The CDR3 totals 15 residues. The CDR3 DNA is TGTGCCAGCAGCCCGGACTACCTCAGCACAGATACGCAGTATTTT. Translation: CASSPDYLSTDTQYF.

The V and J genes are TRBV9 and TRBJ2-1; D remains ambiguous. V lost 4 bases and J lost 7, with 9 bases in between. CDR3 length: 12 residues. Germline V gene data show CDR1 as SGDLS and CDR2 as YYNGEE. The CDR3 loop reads CASSSLGNEQFF. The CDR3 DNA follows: TGTGCCAGCAGCTCTCTCGGGAATGAGCAGTTCTTC.

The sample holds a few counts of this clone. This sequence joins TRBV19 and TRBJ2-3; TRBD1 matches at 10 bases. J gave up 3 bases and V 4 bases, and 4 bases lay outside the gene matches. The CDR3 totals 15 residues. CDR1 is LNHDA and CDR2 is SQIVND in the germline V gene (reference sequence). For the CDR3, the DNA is TGTGCCAGTAGTACGGACAGGGGGGCGACAGATACGCAGTATTTT. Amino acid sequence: CASSTDRGATDTQYF.

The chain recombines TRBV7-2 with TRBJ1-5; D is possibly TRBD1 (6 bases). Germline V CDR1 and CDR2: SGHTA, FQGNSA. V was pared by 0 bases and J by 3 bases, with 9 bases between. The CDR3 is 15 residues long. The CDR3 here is CASSLARTVNQPQHF. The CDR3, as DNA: TGTGCCAGCAGCTTAGCAAGGACAGTCAATCAGCCCCAGCATTTT.

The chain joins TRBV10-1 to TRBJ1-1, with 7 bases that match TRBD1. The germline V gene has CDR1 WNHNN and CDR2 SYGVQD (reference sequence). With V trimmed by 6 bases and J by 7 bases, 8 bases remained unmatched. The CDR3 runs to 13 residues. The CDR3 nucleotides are TGCGCCAGCAGACCCGGGACAGTGAGTGAAGCTTTCTTT. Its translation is CASRPGTVSEAFF.

Here the CDR3 reads CASSAVASLAPYEQYF. The CDR3 DNA is TGTGCCAGTAGTGCCGTGGCTAGTCTGGCCCCCTACGAGCAGTACTTC. The chain combines TRBV19 with TRBJ2-7; D ambiguous. The germline gives CDR1 LNHDA, CDR2 SQIVND (reference sequence). V lost 5 bases to trimming and J lost 2 bases, with 19 bases between them. The CDR3 extends over 16 amino acids.

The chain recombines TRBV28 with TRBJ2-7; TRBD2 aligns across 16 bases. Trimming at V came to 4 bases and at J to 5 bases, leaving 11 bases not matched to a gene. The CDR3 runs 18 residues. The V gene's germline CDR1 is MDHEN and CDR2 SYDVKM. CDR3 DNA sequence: TGTGCCAGCAGTTCAGATCTTGCCGGGACTAGCGGGAGGGACGAGCAGTACTTC. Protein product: CASSSDLAGTSGRDEQYF.

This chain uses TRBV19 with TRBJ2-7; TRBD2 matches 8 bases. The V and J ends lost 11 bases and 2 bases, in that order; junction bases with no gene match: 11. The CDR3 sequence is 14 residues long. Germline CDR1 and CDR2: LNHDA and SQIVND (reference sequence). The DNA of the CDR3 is TGTGCCTGCTCCCCCGGGGGACTAGCCTACGAGCAGTACTTC. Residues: CACSPGGLAYEQYF.

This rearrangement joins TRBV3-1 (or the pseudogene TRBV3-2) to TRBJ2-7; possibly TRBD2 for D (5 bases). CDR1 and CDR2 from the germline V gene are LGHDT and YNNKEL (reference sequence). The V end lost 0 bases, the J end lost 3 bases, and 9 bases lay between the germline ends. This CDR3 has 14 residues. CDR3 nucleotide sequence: TGTGCCAGCAGCCAAGATAAAGGGAGCTACGAGCAGTACTTC. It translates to CASSQDKGSYEQYF.

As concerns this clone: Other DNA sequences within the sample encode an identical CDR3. DNA of the CDR3: TGTGCCAGCAGCTGGGGGACATACAATGAGCAGTTCTTC. This encodes CASSWGTYNEQFF. The chain links TRBV5-6 to TRBJ2-1, with a weak D call TRBD1 (6 bases). V lost 3 bases and J lost 4, with 8 bases in between. CDR1 and CDR2 (germline): SGHDT, YYEEEE. This CDR3 has 13 amino acids. The whole variable domain, filled in from reference TRBV5-6 and TRBJ2-1, reads DAGVTQSPTHLIKTRGQQVTLRCSPKSGHDTVSWYQQALGQGPQFIFQYYEEEERQRGNFPDRFSGHQFPNYSSELNVNALLLGDSALYLCASSWGTYNEQFFGPGTRLTVL.

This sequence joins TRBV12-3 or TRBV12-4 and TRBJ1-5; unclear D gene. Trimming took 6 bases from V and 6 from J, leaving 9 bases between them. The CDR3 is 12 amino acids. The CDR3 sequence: CASSPRSQPQHF. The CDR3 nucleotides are TGTGCCAGCAGCCCGCGTAGTCAGCCCCAGCATTTT.

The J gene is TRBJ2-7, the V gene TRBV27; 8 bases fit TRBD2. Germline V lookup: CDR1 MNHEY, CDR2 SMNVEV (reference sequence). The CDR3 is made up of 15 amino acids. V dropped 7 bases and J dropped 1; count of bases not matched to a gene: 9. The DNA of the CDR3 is TGTGCCAGCATTCGAGCGGGGGCACATTCCTACGAGCAGTACTTC. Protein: CASIRAGAHSYEQYF.

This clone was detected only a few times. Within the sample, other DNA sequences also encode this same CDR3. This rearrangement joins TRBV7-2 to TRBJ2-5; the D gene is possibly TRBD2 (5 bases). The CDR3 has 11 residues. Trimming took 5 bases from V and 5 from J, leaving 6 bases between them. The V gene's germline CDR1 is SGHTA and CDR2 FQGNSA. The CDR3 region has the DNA TGTGCCAGCAGCCCGGGGGAGACCCAGTACTTC. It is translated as CASSPGETQYF. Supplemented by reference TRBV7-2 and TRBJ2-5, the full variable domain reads GAGVSQSPSNKVTEKGKDVELRCDPISGHTALYWYRQSLGQGLEFLIYFQGNSAPDKSGLPSDRFSAERTGGSVSTLTIQRTQQEDSAVYLCASSPGETQYFGPGTRLLVL.

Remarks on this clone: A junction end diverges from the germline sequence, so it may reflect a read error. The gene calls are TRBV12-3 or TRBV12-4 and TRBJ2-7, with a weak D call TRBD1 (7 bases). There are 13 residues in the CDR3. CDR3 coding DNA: TGTGCAAGCACCCGCAGGGGGGACTACGAGCAGTACTTC. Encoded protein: CASTRRGDYEQYF.

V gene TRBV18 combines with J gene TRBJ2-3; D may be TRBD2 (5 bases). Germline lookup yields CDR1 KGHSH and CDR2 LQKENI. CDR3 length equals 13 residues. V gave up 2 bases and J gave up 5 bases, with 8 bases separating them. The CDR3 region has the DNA TGTGCCAGCTCACCAAGGGCGGGAGATACGCAGTATTTT. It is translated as CASSPRAGDTQYF.

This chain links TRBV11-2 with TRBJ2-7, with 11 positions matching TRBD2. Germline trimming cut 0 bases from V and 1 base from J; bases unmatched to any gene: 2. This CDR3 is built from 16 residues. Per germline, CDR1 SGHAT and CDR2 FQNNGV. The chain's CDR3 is CASSLEGLAESYEQYF. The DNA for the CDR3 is TGTGCCAGCAGCTTAGAGGGACTAGCGGAATCCTACGAGCAGTACTTC. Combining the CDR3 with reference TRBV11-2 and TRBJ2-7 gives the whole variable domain EAGVAQSPRYKIIEKRQSVAFWCNPISGHATLYWYQQILGQGPKLLIQFQNNGVVDDSQLPKDRFSAERLKGVDSTLKIQPAKLEDSAVYLCASSLEGLAESYEQYFGPGTRLTVT.

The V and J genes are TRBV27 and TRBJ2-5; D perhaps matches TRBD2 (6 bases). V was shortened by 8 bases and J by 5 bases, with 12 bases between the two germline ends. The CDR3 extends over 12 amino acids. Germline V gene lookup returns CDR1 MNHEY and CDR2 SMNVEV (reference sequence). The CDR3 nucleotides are TGTGCCAGCGGGGGGTCTGTGGAGACCCAGTACTTC. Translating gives CASGGSVETQYF.

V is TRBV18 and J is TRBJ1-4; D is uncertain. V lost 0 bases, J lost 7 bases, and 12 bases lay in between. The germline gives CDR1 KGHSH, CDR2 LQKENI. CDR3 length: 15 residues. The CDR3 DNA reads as TGTGCCAGCTCACCACCCCTGGGGAGCGGTGAAAAACTGTTTTTT. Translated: CASSPPLGSGEKLFF.

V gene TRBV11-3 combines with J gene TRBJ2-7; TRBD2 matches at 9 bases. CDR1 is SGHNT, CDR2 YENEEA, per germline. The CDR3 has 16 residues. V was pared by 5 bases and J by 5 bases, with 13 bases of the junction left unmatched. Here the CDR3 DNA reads TGTGCCAGCAGCCCTGAGTACCCTAGCGGGGCCCACGAGCAGTACTTC. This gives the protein CASSPEYPSGAHEQYF.

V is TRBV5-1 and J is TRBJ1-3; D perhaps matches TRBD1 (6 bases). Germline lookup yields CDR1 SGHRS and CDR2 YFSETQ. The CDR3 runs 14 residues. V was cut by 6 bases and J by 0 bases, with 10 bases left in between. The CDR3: CASKQGVSGNTIYF. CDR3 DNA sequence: TGCGCCAGCAAACAGGGAGTCTCTGGAAACACCATATATTTT.

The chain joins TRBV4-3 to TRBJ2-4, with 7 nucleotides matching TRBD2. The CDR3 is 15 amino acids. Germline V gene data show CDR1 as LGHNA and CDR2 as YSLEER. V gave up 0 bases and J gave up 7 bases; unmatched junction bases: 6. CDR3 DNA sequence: TGCGCCAGCAGCCAAGATAAGCGGGGTGGTAACATTCAGTACTTC. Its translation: CASSQDKRGGNIQYF.